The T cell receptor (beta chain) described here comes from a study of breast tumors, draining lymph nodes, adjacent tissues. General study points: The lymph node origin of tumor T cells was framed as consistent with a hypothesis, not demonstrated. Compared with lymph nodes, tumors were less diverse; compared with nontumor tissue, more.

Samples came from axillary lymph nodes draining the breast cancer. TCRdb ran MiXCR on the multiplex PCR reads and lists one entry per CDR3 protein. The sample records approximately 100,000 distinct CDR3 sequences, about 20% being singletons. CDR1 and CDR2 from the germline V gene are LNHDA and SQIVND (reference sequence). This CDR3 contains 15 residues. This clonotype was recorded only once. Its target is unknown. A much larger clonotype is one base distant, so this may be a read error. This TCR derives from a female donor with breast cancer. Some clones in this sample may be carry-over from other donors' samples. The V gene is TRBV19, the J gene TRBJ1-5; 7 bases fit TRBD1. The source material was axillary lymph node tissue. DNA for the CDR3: TGTGCCAGTAGGGTAGGACAGGAGAGCAGTCAGCCCCAGCATTTT. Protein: CASRVGQESSQPQHF.